Listed below are T cell receptor beta chains from one sample, sequenced in a study of cytomegalovirus exposure and HLA in healthy donors. Libraries were prepared by immunoSEQ multiplex PCR; TCRdb keeps only in-frame clonotypes and omits some of them. Of 55,000 to 65,000 clones in the sample, 95% were seen once. The material sequenced was PBMCs. These receptors all stem from a woman between 18 and 29 years old in good health and CMV-seropositive. CDR3s include the opening cysteine and the closing phenylalanine or tryptophan. Each record gives: D gene, CDR3 length, J gene, V gene, CDR3 DNA, CDR3 protein. D genes are given only for firm matches.

d_call: TRBD1
cdr3_length: 15
j_call: TRBJ1-5
v_call: TRBV6-5
cdr3_nt: TGTGCCAGCAGGGTAACAGGGGGGGCAAATCAGCCCCAGCATTTT
cdr3_aa: CASRVTGGANQPQHF

d_call: TRBD1
cdr3_length: 16
j_call: TRBJ2-7
v_call: TRBV11-2
cdr3_nt: TGTGCCAGCAGAAATTACAGGGGTGCGAGCTCCTACGAGCAGTACTTC
cdr3_aa: CASRNYRGASSYEQYF

d_call: NA
cdr3_length: 14
j_call: TRBJ2-7
v_call: TRBV6-6
cdr3_nt: TGTGCCAGCGCAATCTCCAGACTAGTTTACGAGCAGTACTTC
cdr3_aa: CASAISRLVYEQYF

d_call: TRBD2
cdr3_length: 17
j_call: TRBJ2-5
v_call: TRBV10-3
cdr3_nt: TGTGCCATCAGTGAGTCGGGTAGCGGGGGCGGCCAAGAGACCCAGTACTTC
cdr3_aa: CAISESGSGGGQETQYF

d_call: NA
cdr3_length: 14
j_call: TRBJ2-5
v_call: TRBV7-3
cdr3_nt: TGTGCCAGCAGCCCCTTCGGAGGGAGGGAGACCCAGTACTTC
cdr3_aa: CASSPFGGRETQYF

d_call: NA
cdr3_length: 12
j_call: TRBJ1-1
v_call: TRBV6-1
cdr3_nt: TGTGCCAGCAGCCTGGCGGGGGGCAGGGCTTTCTTT
cdr3_aa: CASSLAGGRAFF

d_call: TRBD1
cdr3_length: 15
j_call: TRBJ1-2
v_call: TRBV25-1
cdr3_nt: TGTGCCAGCAGTGAAAGGGACCCAGGGGGATATGGCTACACCTTC
cdr3_aa: CASSERDPGGYGYTF

d_call: NA
cdr3_length: 14
j_call: TRBJ2-5
v_call: TRBV4-2
cdr3_nt: TGTGCCAGCAGCCAAGATGGCGGGGAAGAGACCCAGTACTTC
cdr3_aa: CASSQDGGEETQYF

d_call: NA
cdr3_length: 14
j_call: TRBJ2-7
v_call: TRBV9
cdr3_nt: TGTGCCAGCAGCGAAGCGGCCAGCTCCTACGAGCAGTACTTC
cdr3_aa: CASSEAASSYEQYF

d_call: NA
cdr3_length: 15
j_call: TRBJ1-2
v_call: TRBV15
cdr3_nt: TGTGCCACCAGCAGAGATCTGGGGGGAAACTATGGCTACACCTTC
cdr3_aa: CATSRDLGGNYGYTF

d_call: TRBD1
cdr3_length: 13
j_call: TRBJ1-4
v_call: TRBV28
cdr3_nt: TGTGCCAGCATCGACAGGGATGATGAAAAACTGTTTTTT
cdr3_aa: CASIDRDDEKLFF

d_call: NA
cdr3_length: 22
j_call: TRBJ2-7
v_call: TRBV27
cdr3_nt: TGTGCCAGCAGTTTATTCGCGGGATGGTCAGGTGAGGGTGGCTTGAGCTCCTACGAGCAGTACTTC
cdr3_aa: CASSLFAGWSGEGGLSSYEQYF

d_call: NA
cdr3_length: 15
j_call: TRBJ2-1
v_call: TRBV19
cdr3_nt: TGTGCCAGTAGTATAGACCGGGGGTCCTACAATGAGCAGTTCTTC
cdr3_aa: CASSIDRGSYNEQFF

d_call: TRBD1
cdr3_length: 16
j_call: TRBJ1-2
v_call: TRBV23-1
cdr3_nt: TGCGCCAGCAGTCAATCTAAGCAGGGGGCTAACTATGGCTACACCTTC
cdr3_aa: CASSQSKQGANYGYTF

d_call: NA
cdr3_length: 15
j_call: TRBJ1-5
v_call: TRBV4-3
cdr3_nt: TGCGCCAGCAGCCAAGAGTGGGGGGGCAATCAGCCCCAGCATTTT
cdr3_aa: CASSQEWGGNQPQHF

d_call: NA
cdr3_length: 13
j_call: TRBJ2-3
v_call: TRBV27
cdr3_nt: TGTGCCAGCAGTTCCGGTAGCTGGGATACGCAGTATTTT
cdr3_aa: CASSSGSWDTQYF